This T cell receptor beta chain is from a study of vaccination and CD4 T cells after COVID-19. There are a few counts of this clonotype. What it recognizes is unknown. V lost 3 bases and J lost 2, with 16 bases in between. Germline CDR1 is WNHNN and CDR2 is SYGVQD (reference sequence). The CDR3 loop spans 16 amino acids. Treatment defined: roughly 11-day PBMC culture with coronavirus spike peptide pools or control peptides (ViraFEST assay). The Oncomine TCR Beta short-read assay sequenced DNA from cultured CD4+ T cells. Using its own MiXCR run on the PCR reads, TCRdb lists one record per CDR3 protein. The sample has roughly 16,000 distinct CDR3 sequences, around 59% seen once.

The chain uses TRBV10-1 and TRBJ2-5; a weak D match, TRBD2 (6 bases). The specimen was CD4+ T cells from blood, cultured in vitro. The clonotype comes from a human donor who had recovered from COVID-19. CDR3 protein: CASSDPTRPSQETQYF. CDR3 DNA: TGCGCCAGCAGTGACCCGACTAGGCCTTCACAAGAGACCCAGTACTTC.